What follows are 21 T cell receptor beta chains derived from one specimen sequenced in a study of beta chain features in type 1 diabetes. TCRB transcripts that were expressed got sequenced, as all of the isolated RNA had been reverse transcribed. TCRdb's copy holds only in-frame clones and misses some; the assay was immunoSEQ multiplex PCR. The table records almost 250,000 clones, less than 15% of them present only once. Sequenced sample: naive CD4+ T cells from blood. The receptor set was obtained from a woman aged 40 to 49 in good health.

The rearrangement uses TRBV4-2 and TRBJ2-7, with TRBD1 identical over 7 bases. With V trimmed by 0 bases and J by 4 bases, 9 bases remained unmatched. The CDR3 totals 16 residues. Germline V gene lookup returns CDR1 LGHNA and CDR2 YNFKEQ. DNA of the CDR3: TGTGCCAGCAGCCAAGATTTGCACAGGGGAGAGTACGAGCAGTACTTC. The encoded protein is CASSQDLHRGEYEQYF.

This clone showed up just a few times. The chain recombines TRBV6-5 with TRBJ2-7; 8 bases agree with TRBD1. This CDR3 region has 15 residues. V lost 6 bases, J lost 4 bases, and 11 bases stayed unmatched. Germline V gives CDR1 MNHEY, CDR2 SVGAGI. CDR3 in amino acids: CASRFARGQGYEQYF. CDR3 nucleotides: TGTGCCAGCAGATTCGCCAGGGGGCAAGGATACGAGCAGTACTTC.

The chain has TRBV10-3 and TRBJ1-2; 7 bases fit TRBD1. The length of the CDR3 is 14 residues. Germline lookup yields CDR1 ENHRY and CDR2 SYGVKD. V trimming: 6 bases; J trimming: 7 bases; junction bases outside the gene matches: 11. The chain's CDR3 is CAIRKTGPESGYTF. Written as DNA, the CDR3 is TGTGCCATCAGGAAGACAGGGCCCGAGAGTGGCTACACCTTC.

There are a few counts of this clone. The V and J genes are TRBV6-6 and TRBJ1-1; D gene uncertain. There are 14 residues in the CDR3. The germline V gene encodes CDR1 MNHNY and CDR2 SVGAGI (reference sequence). V lost 2 bases to trimming and J lost 0 bases, with 7 bases between them. Here the CDR3 DNA reads TGTGCCAGCAGTTACAGGGAGATGAACACTGAAGCTTTCTTT. This encodes CASSYREMNTEAFF.

This clone was detected a few times. This chain uses TRBV6-1 with TRBJ1-1, with D possibly being TRBD1 (6 bases). CDR3 length: 13 amino acids. Between the trimmed V and J ends, which lost 4 bases and 4 bases, there was a span of 10 bases. CDR1 and CDR2 from the germline V gene are MNHNS and SASEGT. CDR3 bases: TGTGCCAGCAGTGTGATCAGGGGCACTGAAGCTTTCTTT. This encodes CASSVIRGTEAFF.

For this clone: Other DNA sequences in the same sample also yield this CDR3. The chain is built from TRBV5-1 and TRBJ2-6; unclear D gene. There are 15 residues in the CDR3. Germline values: CDR1 SGHRS, CDR2 YFSETQ. Trimming took 0 bases from V and 1 from J, leaving 5 bases between them. The DNA of the CDR3 is TGCGCCAGCAGCTTGGGGGCTTCTGGGGCCAACGTCCTGACTTTC. This sequence encodes CASSLGASGANVLTF.

The rearrangement uses TRBV21-1 and TRBJ1-5. TRBV21-1 is a pseudogene segment. The CDR3 length is 16 residues. For the CDR3, the DNA is TGTGCCAGCACCTCAAATATGGAGAATAGCAATCAGCCCCAGCATTTT. It encodes CASTSNMENSNQPQHF.

J is TRBJ2-3 and V is TRBV6-5; perhaps TRBD2 as D (6 bases). This CDR3 region has 15 residues. Germline CDR1 reads MNHEY; CDR2 reads SVGAGI. Trimming took 3 bases from V and 1 from J, leaving 11 bases between them. CDR3 region: CASSYGPGGTDTQYF. CDR3 coding DNA: TGTGCCAGCAGTTATGGACCGGGGGGCACAGATACGCAGTATTTT.

The chain recombines TRBV5-4 with TRBJ2-1; tentatively, D is TRBD2 (6 bases). The length of the CDR3 is 16 residues. The V end was cut by 3 bases, the J end by 4 bases, with 17 bases between. Germline assignment: CDR1 SGHNT and CDR2 YYREEE (reference sequence). The CDR3 DNA follows: TGTGCCAGCAGCTCCCCGGGGGAGCGGGCTTACAATGAGCAGTTCTTC. It translates to CASSSPGERAYNEQFF.

This clone was observed a few times. The V and J genes are TRBV5-6 and TRBJ2-3, with TRBD2 matching over 16 bases. CDR1 is SGHDT and CDR2 is YYEEEE in the germline V gene. Germline trimming cut 4 bases from V and 4 bases from J; bases unmatched to any gene: 3. This CDR3 has 16 residues. CDR3 amino acids: CASSRGLAGGPDTQYF. The CDR3 coding sequence is TGTGCCAGCAGCAGGGGACTAGCGGGGGGGCCAGATACGCAGTATTTT.

This chain links TRBV25-1 with TRBJ1-2; D is perhaps TRBD1 (6 bases). CDR1 and CDR2 (germline): MGHDK, SYGVNS. Trimming cost V 1 base and J 8 bases, with 11 bases left between them. This CDR3 contains 13 residues. CDR3 DNA: TGTGCCAGCAGTGAATTAAGGGGGAACGGCTACACCTTC. Translation gives CASSELRGNGYTF.

This clone was counted a few times. The chain has TRBV2 and TRBJ1-2; D not resolved. Per the germline V gene, CDR1 is SNHLY and CDR2 is FYNNEI. Trimming took 4 bases from V and 8 from J, leaving 11 bases between them. The CDR3 contains 12 residues. The CDR3 here is CASSGAGYGYTF. CDR3 in DNA: TGTGCCAGCAGTGGTGCAGGCTACGGCTACACCTTC. Full variable domain (missing parts from reference TRBV2 and TRBJ1-2): EPEVTQTPSHQVTQMGQEVILRCVPISNHLYFYWYRQILGQKVEFLVSFYNNEISEKSEIFDDQFSVERPDGSNFTLKIRSTKLEDSAMYFCASSGAGYGYTFGSGTRLTVV.

V and J are TRBV7-9 and TRBJ1-2, with D possibly TRBD1 on 5 matching bases. V dropped 5 bases and J dropped 7 bases, with 20 bases sitting between them. This CDR3 region has 15 residues. The germline gives CDR1 SEHNR, CDR2 FQNEAQ (reference sequence). The CDR3 protein is CASSVRTLEGFGYTF. CDR3 DNA sequence: TGTGCCAGCAGCGTGAGGACACTCGAAGGGTTTGGCTACACCTTC. Full variable domain (remainder filled in from reference TRBV7-9 and TRBJ1-2): DTGVSQNPRHKITKRGQNVTFRCDPISEHNRLYWYRQTLGQGPEFLTYFQNEAQLEKSRLLSDRFSAERPKGSFSTLEIQRTEQGDSAMYLCASSVRTLEGFGYTFGSGTRLTVV.

V gene TRBV15 combines with J gene TRBJ1-5; D ambiguous. This CDR3 is built from 13 residues. Germline CDR1 is LNHNV and CDR2 is YYDKDF (reference sequence). Trimming pared 6 bases from V and 7 bases from J, leaving 13 bases between. Here the CDR3 DNA reads TGTGCCACCAGGAAGCTTCCATGGCAGCCCCAGCATTTT. This sequence encodes CATRKLPWQPQHF. The entire variable domain, with the rest obtained from reference TRBV15 and TRBJ1-5, is as follows: DAMVIQNPRYQVTQFGKPVTLSCSQTLNHNVMYWYQQKSSQAPKLLFHYYDKDFNNEADTPDNFQSRRPNTSFCFLDIRSPGLGDTAMYLCATRKLPWQPQHFGDGTRLSIL.

The CDR3 loop reads CSGRQGLDTGELFF. DNA of the CDR3: TGCAGCGGTCGACAGGGCTTGGACACCGGGGAGCTGTTTTTT. The rearrangement links TRBV29-1 to TRBJ2-2; 7 bases are a match to TRBD1. Germline CDR1 and CDR2: SQVTM and ANQGSEA. The CDR3 consists of 14 residues. Trimming removed 7 bases from V and 3 bases from J; junction bases left unmatched: 8.

Written as DNA, the CDR3 is TGTGCCATCAGTGAGTCTGGGACAGCTCAGGGAGCCAAAAACATTCAGTACTTC. This gives the protein CAISESGTAQGAKNIQYF. The V call is TRBV10-3, the J call TRBJ2-4; TRBD1 agrees at 7 bases. CDR1 is ENHRY and CDR2 is SYGVKD in the germline V gene. The CDR3 is 18 residues long. With V trimmed by 0 bases and J by 0 bases, 8 bases remained unmatched.

In this sample, this clone turned up a few times. The gene calls are TRBV5-1 and TRBJ2-1; D possibly corresponds to TRBD1 (6 bases). The CDR3 totals 16 residues. Per germline, CDR1 SGHRS and CDR2 YFSETQ. Trimming shortened V by 0 bases and J by 2 bases, and 12 bases separated the two germline ends. The CDR3 reads CASSLGQAYPYNEQFF. CDR3 nucleotide sequence: TGCGCCAGCAGCTTGGGACAGGCCTATCCCTACAATGAGCAGTTCTTC.

This clone was observed a few times. The chain has TRBV5-4 and TRBJ1-6, with D hard to call. Germline V gives CDR1 SGHNT, CDR2 YYREEE (reference sequence). The V and J ends lost 2 bases and 10 bases respectively, with 16 bases between them. CDR3 size: 15 residues. In DNA form, the CDR3 reads TGTGCCAGCAGCTTTGGTGGTTCGGTTCTCTCACCCCTCCACTTT. This translates into CASSFGGSVLSPLHF.

This clone was seen a few times. The chain combines TRBV28 with TRBJ1-1; 7 bases are shared with TRBD1. The CDR3 totals 15 residues. Germline lookup yields CDR1 MDHEN and CDR2 SYDVKM. V lost 5 bases to trimming and J lost 8 bases; unmatched junction nucleotides: 14. The CDR3 spells CASSQTPGGRVEAFF. As DNA, the CDR3 is TGTGCCAGCAGTCAAACCCCAGGGGGGCGAGTGGAAGCTTTCTTT.

This clone was found a few times. The gene calls are TRBV6-5 and TRBJ1-2; D is unresolved. Germline V gives CDR1 MNHEY, CDR2 SVGAGI. The CDR3 is 15 residues long. Trimming removed 3 bases at V and 3 bases at J, with 14 bases between. The CDR3, as DNA: TGTGCCAGCAGTTATCGCGTTAACAGATACTATGGCTACACCTTC. As protein: CASSYRVNRYYGYTF.

CDR3 sequence reads: CASSYSSYGYTF. Written as DNA, the CDR3 is TGTGCCAGCAGTTACTCGAGCTATGGCTACACCTTC. The gene calls are TRBV6-6 and TRBJ1-2; D remains ambiguous. CDR3 length equals 12 residues. Between the trimmed V and J ends, which lost 0 bases and 4 bases, there was a span of 3 bases. The germline gives CDR1 MNHNY, CDR2 SVGAGI (reference sequence).